What follows are 6 T cell receptor beta chains derived from one specimen sequenced in a study of shared T cell receptors in the human thymus. Produced via immunoSEQ multiplex PCR; TCRdb's table is partial and in-frame only. Among hundreds of thousands of clones listed, around 85% were seen once. This sample was also put to use in a study of human thymus T cells.

Source material: thymocytes. The receptors derive from a girl younger than two with a congenital heart defect.

This clone was seen a few times. J is TRBJ1-2 and V is TRBV23-1, with a tentative D call TRBD1 (5 bases). TRBV23-1 is noted as an ORF with a role that remains uncertain. CDR3 size: 16 residues. The V gene lost 8 bases and the J gene lost 5 bases, with 24 bases spanning the gap. CDR3 protein: CASFKGGRRPGYGYTF. As DNA, the CDR3 is TGCGCCAGCTTTAAGGGCGGACGGCGGCCAGGGTATGGCTACACCTTC.

This chain connects TRBV5-6 to TRBJ2-7; 7 nucleotides match TRBD1. Germline V gene sequence: CDR1 SGHDT, CDR2 YYEEEE. J gave up 0 bases and V 5 bases, and 11 bases lay outside the gene matches. The CDR3 contains 16 residues. The CDR3 reads CASSLGHRGSSYEQYF. The CDR3 nucleotides are TGTGCCAGCAGTTTAGGACACAGGGGTAGCTCCTACGAGCAGTACTTC. The variable domain in full, completed from reference TRBV5-6 and TRBJ2-7, reads DAGVTQSPTHLIKTRGQQVTLRCSPKSGHDTVSWYQQALGQGPQFIFQYYEEEERQRGNFPDRFSGHQFPNYSSELNVNALLLGDSALYLCASSLGHRGSSYEQYFGPGTRLTVT.

V gene TRBV14 combines with J gene TRBJ1-4; D call uncertain. Germline CDR1 reads SGHDN; CDR2 reads FVKESK. The germline V and J ends were trimmed by 1 base and 10 bases, with 16 bases remaining between them. CDR3 size: 15 residues. In DNA form, the CDR3 reads TGTGCCAGCAGCCAAGGTCTCACCCGCCGGGGAAAACTGTTTTTT. This translates into CASSQGLTRRGKLFF.

This chain connects TRBV7-6 to TRBJ1-2; TRBD1 agrees at 8 bases. CDR3 length: 13 amino acids. Looked up from germline, CDR1 is SGHVS and CDR2 is FNYEAQ. Trimming at V came to 5 bases and at J to 4 bases, leaving 3 bases not matched to a gene. The CDR3, as DNA: TGTGCCAGCAGCCGACAGGGGTTCTATGGCTACACCTTC. Its translation: CASSRQGFYGYTF.

There are a few counts of this clone. This specimen includes other DNA sequences encoding the same CDR3. The chain is built from TRBV9 and TRBJ1-6; tentative D call: TRBD1 (6 bases). Per the germline V gene, CDR1 is SGDLS and CDR2 is YYNGEE. CDR3 length: 14 amino acids. The V end was cut by 3 bases, the J end by 6 bases, with 10 bases between. CDR3 amino acids: CASSARGGNSPLHF. The CDR3 DNA sequence: TGTGCCAGCAGCGCCAGGGGTGGTAATTCACCCCTCCACTTT.

The chain couples TRBV19 to TRBJ1-6, with TRBD1 identical over 10 bases. This CDR3 region has 16 residues. Germline V gene sequence: CDR1 LNHDA, CDR2 SQIVND (reference sequence). V shed 2 bases, J shed 10 bases, and the junction held 8 bases outside the gene matches. CDR3 protein: CASSIFGQGVNSPLHF. In DNA, the CDR3 is TGTGCCAGTAGTATATTTGGACAGGGGGTAAACTCACCCCTCCACTTT.